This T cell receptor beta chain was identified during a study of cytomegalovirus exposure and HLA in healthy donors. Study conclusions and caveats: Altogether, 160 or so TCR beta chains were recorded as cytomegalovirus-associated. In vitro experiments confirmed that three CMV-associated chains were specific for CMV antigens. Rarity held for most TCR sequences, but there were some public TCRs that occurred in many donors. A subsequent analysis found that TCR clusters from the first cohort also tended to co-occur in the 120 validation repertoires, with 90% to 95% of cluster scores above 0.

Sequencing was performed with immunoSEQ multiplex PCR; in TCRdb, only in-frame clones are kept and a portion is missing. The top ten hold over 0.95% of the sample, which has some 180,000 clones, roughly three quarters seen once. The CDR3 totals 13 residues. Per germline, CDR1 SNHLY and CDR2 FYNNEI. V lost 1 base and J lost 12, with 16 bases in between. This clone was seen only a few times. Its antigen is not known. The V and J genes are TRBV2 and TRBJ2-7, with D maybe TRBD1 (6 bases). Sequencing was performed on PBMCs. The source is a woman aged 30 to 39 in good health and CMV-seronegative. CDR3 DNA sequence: TGTGCCAGCAGTGAAGACTTAAGGACAGTTGCGTACTTC. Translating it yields CASSEDLRTVAYF.